A single T cell receptor (beta chain) is shown here with its context. The data belong to a study of blood T cells in healthy people across ages. As for the study in general: The template switching approach captured approximately one barcoded beta molecule for every two T cells.

The authors ran a second PCR of about 6 to 11 cycles using a sample-barcoded 5' primer and a J-beta primer mix. TCRdb ran MiXCR on the 5' RACE reads and lists one entry per CDR3 protein. The repertoire has around 800,000 distinct CDR3 sequences, approximately 53% of them found once; the top ten carry 40% to 50%. The germline CDR1 and CDR2 sequences are SGHTA and FQGNSA. CDR3 length: 14 residues. The source of this sequence is an older man in good health. The genes are TRBV7-2 and TRBJ2-4; 7 bases match TRBD1. The end of the DNA fits TRBJ2-7 better, so the J call may be wrong. The sample was blood. In DNA form, the CDR3 reads TGTGCCAGCAGCTTAAACAGGGGAGACTACGAGCAGTACTTC. Translating it yields CASSLNRGDYEQYF.